Below, 31 T cell receptor beta chains from the same sample are listed, as sequenced in a study of control samples from healthy donors and cancer patients. Produced via immunoSEQ multiplex PCR; TCRdb's table is partial and in-frame only. The sample shows about 130,000 clones, around 93% of them seen only once. Sequenced: blood. The receptors were sampled from a woman in her forties or fifties in good health.

The sample holds a few counts of this clone. V is TRBV6-1 and J is TRBJ1-2, with 7 bases lining up with TRBD1. Per the germline V gene, CDR1 is MNHNS and CDR2 is SASEGT. V shed 0 bases and J 3 bases; nucleotides not matched to a gene: 7. The CDR3 consists of 16 residues. The CDR3 DNA follows: TGTGCCAGCAGTGAAGCGGAGACAGGGACGGACTATGGCTACACCTTC. It codes for CASSEAETGTDYGYTF.

V usage is TRBV6-5 and J usage is TRBJ1-2, with D possibly being TRBD1 (6 bases). Germline loops: CDR1 MNHEY, CDR2 SVGAGI. There are 12 residues in the CDR3. V shed 10 bases and J shed 2 bases, with 11 bases lying between them. CDR3 sequence (DNA): TGTGCCACTCAGGACAGCAACTATGGCTACACCTTC. Encoded protein: CATQDSNYGYTF.

This chain uses TRBV3-1 (or the pseudogene TRBV3-2) with TRBJ1-2; D remains unclear. V lost 0 bases and J 0 bases, leaving 11 bases between the germline ends. The germline gives CDR1 LGHDT, CDR2 YNNKEL (reference sequence). The CDR3 is 16 amino acids. Written as DNA, the CDR3 is TGTGCCAGCAGCCAAGACAGAGGGAGAGCTAACTATGGCTACACCTTC. Translation: CASSQDRGRANYGYTF.

The V gene is TRBV6-4, the J gene TRBJ1-5; 9 nucleotides match TRBD1. CDR3 length: 18 residues. Germline CDR1 MRHNA, CDR2 SNTAGT. The V gene end was trimmed by 7 bases and the J gene end by 0 bases; junction bases not matched to a gene: 13. The chain's CDR3 is CASIRRQGGKYSNQPQHF. As DNA, the CDR3 is TGTGCCAGCATAAGGCGACAGGGGGGGAAATATAGCAATCAGCCCCAGCATTTT.

This chain links TRBV6-4 with TRBJ1-2; 9 nucleotides match TRBD1. CDR1 MRHNA and CDR2 SNTAGT come from the germline V gene. V lost 8 bases, J lost 5 bases, and 6 bases stayed unmatched. The CDR3 loop spans 13 amino acids. CDR3 amino acids: CASSQGAWYGYTF. CDR3 bases: TGTGCCAGCTCACAGGGGGCATGGTATGGCTACACCTTC.

The chain has TRBV7-9 and TRBJ2-7, with 9 bases that match TRBD1. V shed 3 bases, J shed 4 bases, and the junction held 7 bases outside the gene matches. Germline V CDR1 and CDR2: SEHNR, FQNEAQ (reference sequence). The CDR3 covers 15 residues. Here the CDR3 reads CASSFVTGGVYEQYF. CDR3 sequence (DNA): TGTGCCAGCAGCTTCGTAACAGGGGGCGTTTACGAGCAGTACTTC.

This chain joins TRBV27 and TRBJ2-7, with 7 bases lining up with TRBD2. The length of the CDR3 is 14 residues. Trimming at V came to 5 bases and at J to 3 bases, leaving 7 bases not matched to a gene. Germline V gene sequence: CDR1 MNHEY, CDR2 SMNVEV (reference sequence). DNA of the CDR3: TGTGCCAGCAGTCCCGACGGGACTAACTACGAGCAGTACTTC. Translated, it gives CASSPDGTNYEQYF.

This clone appeared many times. The chain uses TRBV28 and TRBJ2-7; 7 bases are shared with TRBD2. The CDR3 contains 14 residues. From germline, CDR1 is MDHEN and CDR2 SYDVKM. The V gene end was trimmed by 6 bases and the J gene end by 2 bases; junction bases not matched to a gene: 7. Written as DNA, the CDR3 is TGTGCCAGCAGGACTGCGGCGGGGGCCTACGAGCAGTACTTC. Amino acid sequence: CASRTAAGAYEQYF. Full variable domain (remainder filled in from reference TRBV28 and TRBJ2-7): DVKVTQSSRYLVKRTGEKVFLECVQDMDHENMFWYRQDPGLGLRLIYFSYDVKMKEKGDIPEGYSVSREKKERFSLILESASTNQTSMYLCASRTAAGAYEQYFGPGTRLTVT.

The chain recombines TRBV28 with TRBJ2-7, with 14 nucleotides matching TRBD2. Germline V gene data show CDR1 as MDHEN and CDR2 as SYDVKM. The junction had 7 bases not matched to a gene; V was cut back by 4 bases and J by 5 bases. The CDR3 contains 16 residues. The CDR3 DNA reads as TGTGCCAGCAGTTGGCCCGGGACTAGCGGGGGCCACGAGCAGTACTTC. Encoded protein: CASSWPGTSGGHEQYF.

This chain joins TRBV5-1 and TRBJ2-1; a possible D gene is TRBD2 (5 bases). This CDR3 contains 14 residues. The V gene lost 1 base and the J gene lost 10 bases, with 15 bases spanning the gap. CDR1 is SGHRS, CDR2 YFSETQ, per germline. CDR3 sequence (DNA): TGCGCCAGCAGCTTGCCCGGGAATGGAGGAGAGCAGTTCTTC. Its protein product is CASSLPGNGGEQFF.

The CDR3 nucleotides are TGTGCCAGTAGTGCCCGGGTTGACTATGGCTACACCTTC. Encoded protein: CASSARVDYGYTF. J is TRBJ1-2 and V is TRBV19, with no clear D. The CDR3 length is 13 residues. Germline V gives CDR1 LNHDA, CDR2 SQIVND (reference sequence). The V end lost 5 bases, the J end lost 3 bases, and 10 bases lay between the germline ends.

This clone was seen a single time. The V call is TRBV12-3 or TRBV12-4, the J call TRBJ1-1; perhaps TRBD1 as D (5 bases). Trimming left V 2 bases short and J 8 bases short, with 9 bases between. The CDR3 loop spans 12 amino acids. The CDR3 sequence is CASSLRGREAFF. The DNA for the CDR3 is TGTGCCAGCAGTTTAAGGGGCAGGGAAGCTTTCTTT.

The rearrangement links TRBV21-1 to TRBJ1-1; no DNA check was done on the table's D call, TRBD1. TRBV21-1 is an annotated pseudogene. The CDR3 totals 13 residues. DNA of the CDR3: TGTGCCAGCAGCGGCAGGATGAACACTGAAGCTTTCTTT. Translation gives CASSGRMNTEAFF.

The rearrangement links TRBV18 to TRBJ2-3; 9 bases align to TRBD2. V was pared by 5 bases and J by 1 base, with 1 base of the junction left unmatched. CDR1 KGHSH and CDR2 LQKENI come from the germline V gene. The length of the CDR3 is 14 residues. CDR3 nucleotide sequence: TGTGCCAGCTCAATAGCGGGAGGCACAGATACGCAGTATTTT. It yields the protein CASSIAGGTDTQYF. The complete variable domain, with remaining parts taken from reference TRBV18 and TRBJ2-3, reads NAGVMQNPRHLVRRRGQEARLRCSPMKGHSHVYWYRQLPEEGLKFMVYLQKENIIDESGMPKERFSAEFPKEGPSILRIQQVVRGDSAAYFCASSIAGGTDTQYFGPGTRLTVL.

The chain has TRBV10-3 and TRBJ1-1, with 7 bases that match TRBD1. With 10 bases clipped from V and 6 bases from J, the junction kept 11 bases outside the gene matches. This CDR3 has 13 amino acids. Germline lookup yields CDR1 ENHRY and CDR2 SYGVKD. CDR3 residues: CATARDRGAEAFF. CDR3 nucleotide sequence: TGTGCCACTGCTCGGGACAGAGGCGCTGAAGCTTTCTTT.

This clone has a single count. The chain combines TRBV15 with TRBJ2-7; a possible D gene is TRBD2 (6 bases). The CDR3 sequence is 15 residues long. Germline CDR1 is LNHNV and CDR2 is YYDKDF (reference sequence). V was pared by 0 bases and J by 2 bases, with 11 bases between. For the CDR3, the DNA is TGTGCCACCAGCAGAGATCCTGGAGGGACCTACGAGCAGTACTTC. Amino acid sequence: CATSRDPGGTYEQYF.

The chain couples TRBV11-1 to TRBJ2-3; D remains unclear. Trimming removed 1 base from V and 0 bases from J, with 8 bases in between. The CDR3 sequence is 15 residues long. In germline, CDR1 is SGHAT, CDR2 FQDESV (reference sequence). The CDR3 region has the DNA TGTGCCAGCAGCTTAGATGGCACTAGCACAGATACGCAGTATTTT. This gives the protein CASSLDGTSTDTQYF.

This clone was counted once. The chain combines TRBV11-3 with TRBJ1-1; D remains ambiguous. CDR1 and CDR2 (germline): SGHNT, YENEEA. This CDR3 is 13 amino acids long. V was clipped by 0 bases and J by 8 bases, with 10 bases between them. This CDR3 is CASSLDSSREAFF. Here the CDR3 DNA reads TGTGCCAGCAGCTTAGATTCGTCAAGAGAAGCTTTCTTT. Full variable domain (missing parts from reference TRBV11-3 and TRBJ1-1): EAGVVQSPRYKIIEKKQPVAFWCNPISGHNTLYWYLQNLGQGPELLIRYENEEAVDDSQLPKDRFSAERLKGVDSTLKIQPAELGDSAVYLCASSLDSSREAFFGQGTRLTVV.

This rearrangement joins TRBV10-1 to TRBJ1-2; D call uncertain. Deletions cut 6 bases from V and 4 bases from J, with 12 bases between. The CDR3 has 13 amino acids. CDR1 and CDR2 from the germline V gene are WNHNN and SYGVQD (reference sequence). CDR3 nucleotides: TGCGCCAGCAGCTCGGACGGTTCCTATGGCTACACCTTC. Translation gives CASSSDGSYGYTF.

The V gene is TRBV6-5, the J gene TRBJ2-7; possible D gene TRBD1, 6 bases. The CDR3 runs to 11 residues. The germline gives CDR1 MNHEY, CDR2 SVGAGI. Between the trimmed V and J ends, which lost 11 bases and 4 bases, there was a span of 12 bases. CDR3: CALQQGYEQYF. DNA of the CDR3: TGTGCCCTACAACAGGGATACGAGCAGTACTTC.

J is TRBJ2-2 and V is TRBV11-2, with D hard to call. Deletions cut 1 base from V and 8 bases from J, with 14 bases between. This CDR3 contains 15 residues. Per germline, CDR1 SGHAT and CDR2 FQNNGV. The CDR3, as DNA: TGTGCCAGCAGCTTAGCTGCAGTGGTGTTGGGGGAGCTGTTTTTT. This codes for CASSLAAVVLGELFF.

Points on this clone: Mismatch with germline at one junction end may stem from a read error. The chain joins TRBV2 to TRBJ1-4; no clear D. Germline lookup yields CDR1 SNHLY and CDR2 FYNNEI. The CDR3 has 13 residues. DNA for the CDR3: TGTGCCAGCAGTGAAAATCTAGGGAGGACTGTCTCTTTT. Its translation: CASSENLGRTVSF.

The V call is TRBV5-4, the J call TRBJ1-4, with D possibly being TRBD1 (5 bases). V lost 5 bases and J 8 bases, leaving 13 bases between the germline ends. The CDR3 spans 13 residues. Germline-derived CDR1 and CDR2 are SGHNT and YYREEE (reference sequence). CDR3 DNA sequence: TGTGCCAGCAGACCGGGACTTGGGGAAAAACTGTTTTTT. It codes for CASRPGLGEKLFF.

The chain recombines TRBV5-1 with TRBJ2-5, with 11 nucleotides matching TRBD2. From germline, CDR1 is SGHRS and CDR2 YFSETQ. This CDR3 has 20 residues. V trimming: 4 bases; J trimming: 3 bases; junction bases outside the gene matches: 20. DNA of the CDR3: TGCGCCAGCAGCCAATTTAACCCTCTAGGCTCGGGACTAGCGGAAGAGACCCAGTACTTC. Protein sequence: CASSQFNPLGSGLAEETQYF.

The chain recombines TRBV7-2 with TRBJ2-7; D is perhaps TRBD2 (7 bases). V was pared by 1 base and J by 4 bases, with 17 bases between. Germline CDR1 and CDR2: SGHTA and FQGNSA. The CDR3 spans 16 residues. The CDR3 sequence is CASSLGPQGGGYEQYF. CDR3 sequence (DNA): TGTGCCAGCAGCTTAGGACCACAAGGGGGAGGGTACGAGCAGTACTTC. Full variable domain (missing parts from reference TRBV7-2 and TRBJ2-7): GAGVSQSPSNKVTEKGKDVELRCDPISGHTALYWYRQSLGQGLEFLIYFQGNSAPDKSGLPSDRFSAERTGGSVSTLTIQRTQQEDSAVYLCASSLGPQGGGYEQYFGPGTRLTVT.

The chain recombines TRBV10-3 with TRBJ2-2; 11 bases line up with TRBD1. V trimming: 5 bases; J trimming: 10 bases; junction bases outside the gene matches: 12. Germline V gene data show CDR1 as ENHRY and CDR2 as SYGVKD. This CDR3 comprises 16 residues. Written as DNA, the CDR3 is TGTGCCATCAGTAACCGGGACAGGGGGAAAGTTGTGGAGCTGTTTTTT. Its translation: CAISNRDRGKVVELFF.

The rearrangement uses TRBV12-5 and TRBJ1-5; D remains unclear. The V gene's germline CDR1 is LGHNT and CDR2 FRNRAP. V gave up 1 base and J gave up 0 bases, with 7 bases separating them. This CDR3 comprises 15 residues. CDR3 nucleotide sequence: TGTGCTAGTGGTTTGGGTGAGGGTAGCAATCAGCCCCAGCATTTT. It is translated as CASGLGEGSNQPQHF.

The chain recombines TRBV18 with TRBJ2-3; D is unclear. This CDR3 comprises 14 residues. The V end lost 0 bases, the J end lost 0 bases, and 4 bases lay between the germline ends. Per germline, CDR1 KGHSH and CDR2 LQKENI. The CDR3 nucleotides are TGTGCCAGCTCACCACCGGCCAGCACAGATACGCAGTATTTT. This encodes CASSPPASTDTQYF.

About this clone itself: The sample holds other DNA sequences that translate to the same CDR3. The genes are TRBV27 and TRBJ2-1, with D unclear. Germline V gives CDR1 MNHEY, CDR2 SMNVEV (reference sequence). The germline V and J ends were trimmed by 3 bases and 3 bases, with 3 bases remaining between them. The CDR3 has 12 amino acids. Written as DNA, the CDR3 is TGTGCCAGCAGTTTGGGCTACAATGAGCAGTTCTTC. Translation: CASSLGYNEQFF.

V is TRBV19 and J is TRBJ1-5; D gene ambiguous. Trimming shortened V by 5 bases and J by 4 bases, and 6 bases separated the two germline ends. The length of the CDR3 is 12 residues. Germline values: CDR1 LNHDA, CDR2 SQIVND (reference sequence). CDR3 sequence reads: CASSPPNQPQHF. The CDR3 region has the DNA TGTGCCAGTAGTCCTCCTAATCAGCCCCAGCATTTT.

The V call is TRBV15, the J call TRBJ2-3; D uncertain. This CDR3 region has 19 residues. V was clipped by 0 bases and J by 2 bases, with 21 bases between them. In germline, CDR1 is LNHNV, CDR2 YYDKDF (reference sequence). CDR3 nucleotide sequence: TGTGCCACCAGCAGAGAGATCCCCGGGCCCCCCCCGAACACAGATACGCAGTATTTT. Its translation: CATSREIPGPPPNTDTQYF.